A selection of T cell receptor beta chains follows, all from one sample in a study of human T cells and chemical hapten exposure. TCRdb used MiXCR to reprocess the RACE reads, holding one entry per CDR3 protein. The profile shows 30,000 to 35,000 distinct CDR3 sequences, 7.4% of them singletons. The material sequenced was whole blood. The receptors originated from a human donor in good health. Some clones in this sample may be carry-over from other donors' samples. CDR3s include the opening cysteine and the closing phenylalanine or tryptophan. The order of the fields is D gene, J gene, V gene, clone size, CDR3 length, CDR3 DNA, CDR3 protein. A D gene is named only where the DNA matches it firmly. Where a row states a size, it is once, few, many or the class of an expanded clone; other rows omit it.

-	TRBJ1-1	TRBV7-2	many	12	TGTGCCAGCACCCCATGGGAAACTGAAGCTTTCTTT	CASTPWETEAFF
TRBD1	TRBJ1-1	TRBV2	medium-sized	14	TGTGCCAGCAGTGCAATGACAGGGCGCACTGAAGCTTTCTTT	CASSAMTGRTEAFF
TRBD2	TRBJ2-3	TRBV7-2	few	16	TGTGCCAGCAGCCCGGGACTAGCGGGGGGCCGAGATACGCAGTATTTT	CASSPGLAGGRDTQYF
-	TRBJ2-7	TRBV4-1	many	13	TGCGCCAGCAGCCAGGGACAAACCTACGAGCAGTACTTC	CASSQGQTYEQYF
-	TRBJ2-3	TRBV20-1	few	18	TGCAGTGCTAGAGATTCCAGTTTGGGGGGAGCTAGCACAGATACGCAGTATTTT	CSARDSSLGGASTDTQYF
-	TRBJ1-1	TRBV7-8	-	14	TGTGCCAGCAGCTTAGCCAGGGATAAGACTGAAGCTTTCTTT	CASSLARDKTEAFF
-	TRBJ2-7	TRBV3-1	few	13	TGTGCCAGCAGCTTAGGGCCCTACTACGAGCAGTACTTC	CASSLGPYYEQYF
TRBD1	TRBJ1-1	TRBV27	-	13	TGTGCCAGCAGCCCAGGGGGAAGGACTGAAGCTTTCTTT	CASSPGGRTEAFF
-	TRBJ2-5	TRBV5-1	few	14	TGCGCCAGCAGCCTCGGGACTCTCGGGGAGACCCAGTACTTC	CASSLGTLGETQYF
-	TRBJ2-7	TRBV5-1	few	16	TGCGCCAGCAGCTTGGACCCTGCTCAGGTATCCTACGAGCAGTACTTC	CASSLDPAQVSYEQYF
TRBD1	TRBJ1-1	TRBV7-2	few	15	TGTGCCAGCAGCTTACAGGGGGCGGTGAACACTGAAGCTTTCTTT	CASSLQGAVNTEAFF
TRBD2	TRBJ2-1	TRBV28	many	16	TGTGCCAGCAGGACTAGCGGGGGATACCAATACAATGAGCAGTTCTTC	CASRTSGGYQYNEQFF
-	TRBJ1-1	TRBV2	many	11	TGTGCCAGCATCGTCAGGGGCGAAGCTTTCTTT	CASIVRGEAFF
-	TRBJ1-2	TRBV6-5	many	14	TGTGCCAGCAGTTCGGACATGAGAGACTATGGCTACACCTTC	CASSSDMRDYGYTF
TRBD1	TRBJ2-7	TRBV6-8	many	17	TGTGCCAGCAGCACTGGACAGGGGGTACCGCAAGACTACGAGCAGTACTTC	CASSTGQGVPQDYEQYF
TRBD2	TRBJ2-7	TRBV4-1	few	19	TGCGCCAGCAGCCAAGATCAAGGACTAGCGGGGGGGACCTCCTACGAGCAGTACTTC	CASSQDQGLAGGTSYEQYF
-	TRBJ2-3	TRBV20-1	few	16	TGCAGTGCTAGAGACTTGGATAGCAGCTTAGAAGTTACGCAGTATTTT	CSARDLDSSLEVTQYF
-	TRBJ2-1	TRBV11-2	few	11	TGTGCCAGCAGCGGGGGAGGTTTGGGGTTCTTC	CASSGGGLGFF
-	TRBJ1-1	TRBV4-3	many	13	TGCGCCAGCAGCCAAGAACGGGGGTCTGAAGCTTTCTTT	CASSQERGSEAFF
TRBD2	TRBJ2-1	TRBV3-1	many	18	TGTGCCAGCAGCCTTGGGACTAGCGGGAGTACATCCTACAATGAGCAGTTCTTC	CASSLGTSGSTSYNEQFF
TRBD1	TRBJ1-5	TRBV7-2	-	16	TGTGCCAGCAGCTTAGTCGACAGGGGGCCAAATCAGCCCCAGCATTTT	CASSLVDRGPNQPQHF
TRBD2	TRBJ2-3	TRBV29-1	-	16	TGCAGCGTTGGCCTGGGGGCGGGAGGGCCACCAGATACGCAGTATTTT	CSVGLGAGGPPDTQYF
TRBD1	TRBJ2-5	TRBV5-1	many	15	TGCGCCAGCGTAACGGGACAGAATCTAGGAGAGACCCAGTACTTC	CASVTGQNLGETQYF
-	TRBJ2-7	TRBV28	few	12	TGTGCCAGCAGAAACTCCCCGGGACTCGTGTACTTC	CASRNSPGLVYF
-	TRBJ2-6	TRBV5-1	many	15	TGCGCCAGCACCCAGACCGCTTCTGGGGCCAACGTCCTGACTTTC	CASTQTASGANVLTF
-	TRBJ1-4	TRBV6-1	-	15	TGTGCCAGCAGTGAATTAGGAGGGATTAATGAAAAACTGTTTTTT	CASSELGGINEKLFF